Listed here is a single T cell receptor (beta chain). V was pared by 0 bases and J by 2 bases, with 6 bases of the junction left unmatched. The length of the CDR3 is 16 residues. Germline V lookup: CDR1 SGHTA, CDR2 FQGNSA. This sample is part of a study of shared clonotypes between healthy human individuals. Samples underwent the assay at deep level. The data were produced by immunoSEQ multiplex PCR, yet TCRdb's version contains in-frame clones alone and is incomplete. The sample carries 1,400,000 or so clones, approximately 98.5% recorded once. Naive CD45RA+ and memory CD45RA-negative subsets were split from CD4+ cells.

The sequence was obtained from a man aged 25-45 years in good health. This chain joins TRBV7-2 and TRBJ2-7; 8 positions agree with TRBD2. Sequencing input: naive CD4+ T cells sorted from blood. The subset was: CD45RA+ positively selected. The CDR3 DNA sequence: TGTGCCAGCAGCTTAGCTGGACTAGCTGATACCTACGAGCAGTACTTC. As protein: CASSLAGLADTYEQYF.